This is a list of T cell receptor beta chains from one sample in a study of blood T cell repertoires in COVID-19. Clones were read by immunoSEQ multiplex PCR, and TCRdb kept only the in-frame ones, dropping some. The table has some 530,000 clones, approximately 83% seen once. Material: peripheral blood. These receptors were obtained from a human donor in a cohort sampled during active COVID-19. CDR3s include the opening cysteine and the closing phenylalanine or tryptophan. Each record gives: clone size, V gene, J gene, D gene, CDR3 protein, CDR3 DNA. The D gene is left open where the match is weak. Only some rows state a clone size, as once, few, many or a class for expanded clones.

>-|TRBV29-1|TRBJ2-1|TRBD1
CSVVQGASYNEQFF
TGCAGCGTTGTACAGGGGGCATCCTACAATGAGCAGTTCTTC
>-|TRBV27|TRBJ1-2|-
CASSPSPTRGVGGYTF
TGTGCCAGCAGCCCATCCCCCACCAGGGGAGTGGGGGGCTACACCTTC
>-|TRBV5-6|TRBJ1-5|-
CASSHRQRPNQPQHF
TGTGCCAGCAGCCACCGACAGAGGCCAAATCAGCCCCAGCATTTT
>few|TRBV5-1|TRBJ2-2|-
CASSLARVRVDAGELFF
TGCGCCAGCAGCTTGGCCAGGGTCAGGGTTGACGCCGGGGAGCTGTTTTTT
>-|TRBV9|TRBJ1-5|-
CASSVSGEQPQHF
TGTGCCAGCAGCGTATCAGGGGAACAGCCCCAGCATTTT
>-|TRBV11-2|TRBJ2-3|TRBD2
CASSSGLAGITDTQYF
TGTGCCAGCAGCTCGGGACTAGCGGGGATCACAGATACGCAGTATTTT
>once|TRBV3-1/TRBV3-2|TRBJ2-7|-
CASSLRRWDPEGF
TGTGCCAGCAGCCTTAGGAGGTGGGACCCGGAGGGTTTC
>-|TRBV7-9|TRBJ2-2|TRBD2
CASSLVGRVAYTGELFF
TGTGCCAGCAGCTTAGTCGGGAGGGTGGCGTACACCGGGGAGCTGTTTTTT
>once|TRBV3-1/TRBV3-2|TRBJ1-2|-
CASSQGGGGYGYTF
TGTGCCAGCAGCCAAGGTGGGGGGGGCTATGGCTACACCTTC
>-|TRBV4-3|TRBJ1-1|TRBD1
CASSHGQGETGAFF
TGCGCCAGCAGCCATGGACAGGGGGAAACCGGGGCTTTCTTT
>-|TRBV12-3/TRBV12-4|TRBJ2-1|-
CAGSRDTDNEQFF
TGTGCCGGATCCCGGGACACCGACAATGAGCAGTTCTTC
>-|TRBV19|TRBJ2-3|TRBD1
CASSDRVHTDTQYF
TGTGCCAGTAGCGACAGGGTCCACACAGATACGCAGTATTTT
>-|TRBV18|TRBJ1-3|-
CASSPPGRTAGNTIYF
TGTGCCAGCTCACCACCCGGGAGGACAGCGGGAAACACCATATATTTT
>-|TRBV6-5|TRBJ1-5|-
CASGTANQPQHF
TGTGCCAGCGGTACAGCCAATCAGCCCCAGCATTTT
>-|TRBV5-6|TRBJ1-1|-
CASSLASGNTEAFF
TGTGCCAGCAGCTTGGCCTCGGGGAACACTGAAGCTTTCTTT